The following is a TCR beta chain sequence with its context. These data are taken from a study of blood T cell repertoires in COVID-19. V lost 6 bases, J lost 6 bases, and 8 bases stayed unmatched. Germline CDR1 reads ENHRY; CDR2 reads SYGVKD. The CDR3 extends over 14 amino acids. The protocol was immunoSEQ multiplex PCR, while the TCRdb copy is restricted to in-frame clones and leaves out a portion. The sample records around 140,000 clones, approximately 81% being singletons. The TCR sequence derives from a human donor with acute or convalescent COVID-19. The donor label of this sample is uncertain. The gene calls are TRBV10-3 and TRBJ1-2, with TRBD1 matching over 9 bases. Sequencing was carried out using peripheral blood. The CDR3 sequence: CAISPGTGWDGYTF. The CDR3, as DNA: TGTGCCATCAGCCCCGGGACAGGGTGGGATGGCTACACCTTC.